Below, 8 T cell receptor beta chains from the same sample are listed, as sequenced in a study of T cell responses to AZD1222 COVID-19 vaccine. Assay used: immunoSEQ multiplex PCR; TCRdb lists only in-frame clones, some missing. The sample holds roughly 140,000 clones, roughly nine tenths seen once. The specimen comprised peripheral blood, sampled 28 days after the second AZD1222 dose. Receptors were obtained from an adult who received the AZD1222 COVID-19 vaccine.

This chain uses TRBV24-1 with TRBJ2-3; perhaps TRBD2 as D (6 bases). Germline loops: CDR1 KGHDR, CDR2 SFDVKD. The V and J ends lost 5 bases and 2 bases respectively, with 13 bases between them. This CDR3 comprises 15 residues. The CDR3 DNA is TGTGCCACCAGTGTTGCTAGCGACCACACAGATACGCAGTATTTT. It is translated as CATSVASDHTDTQYF.

This clone has only a few counts. J is TRBJ2-2 and V is TRBV5-5, with 10 bases fitting TRBD1. Per the germline V gene, CDR1 is SGHKS and CDR2 is YYEKEE (reference sequence). V shed 0 bases and J 0 bases; nucleotides not matched to a gene: 5. This CDR3 is built from 18 residues. Written as DNA, the CDR3 is TGTGCCAGCAGCTTGGCCCCGGACAGGGGGACGAACACCGGGGAGCTGTTTTTT. It encodes CASSLAPDRGTNTGELFF.

The rearrangement uses TRBV27 and TRBJ2-3; TRBD1 matches at 7 bases. With 6 bases clipped from V and 2 bases from J, the junction kept 14 bases outside the gene matches. The CDR3 totals 17 residues. Germline V gene sequence: CDR1 MNHEY, CDR2 SMNVEV (reference sequence). CDR3: CASRRQGETRYTDTQYF. The CDR3 nucleotides are TGTGCCAGCAGGAGGCAGGGGGAGACCCGATACACAGATACGCAGTATTTT.

The CDR3, as DNA: TGTGCCAGCCACTCCCGGGGACTAGCTCACGAGCAGTACTTC. Protein: CASHSRGLAHEQYF. The chain recombines TRBV2 with TRBJ2-7; 9 bases line up with TRBD2. The CDR3 totals 14 residues. The J segment lost 5 bases and the V segment lost 8 bases, leaving 10 bases of the junction unmatched. Germline loops: CDR1 SNHLY, CDR2 FYNNEI.

The chain links TRBV2 to TRBJ1-1; the D gene is possibly TRBD1 (6 bases). Looked up from germline, CDR1 is SNHLY and CDR2 is FYNNEI. The CDR3 is 11 residues long. Trimming left V 8 bases short and J 8 bases short, with 12 bases between. CDR3: CASLRTAEAFF. The CDR3 DNA sequence: TGTGCCAGCCTCCGGACAGCCGAAGCTTTCTTT.

CDR3: CASSSLSESGYEQYF. As DNA, the CDR3 is TGTGCCAGCAGCTCTCTCTCGGAGTCCGGCTACGAGCAGTACTTC. The chain carries TRBV12-1 and TRBJ2-7; the table's D gene call, TRBD2, was not cross checked with the DNA. TRBV12-1 is given as a pseudogene. This CDR3 comprises 15 residues.

The chain uses TRBV2 and TRBJ2-7; TRBD2 is a possible D gene (5 bases). V lost 5 bases to trimming and J lost 2 bases, with 13 bases between them. The CDR3 covers 14 residues. Per germline, CDR1 SNHLY and CDR2 FYNNEI. The DNA for the CDR3 is TGTGCCAGCAGTAAGAGACTACCGGCCTACGAGCAGTACTTC. It specifies CASSKRLPAYEQYF.

There are a few counts of this clone. J is TRBJ2-2 and V is TRBV13; TRBD1 might be the D (6 bases). Trimming took 3 bases from V and 1 from J, leaving 12 bases between them. The CDR3 runs to 16 residues. CDR1 PRHDT and CDR2 FYEKMQ come from the germline V gene (reference sequence). Here the CDR3 DNA reads TGTGCCAGCAGCTTTGGCTCGGGACAGAACACCGGGGAGCTGTTTTTT. It yields the protein CASSFGSGQNTGELFF. Full variable domain (missing parts from reference TRBV13 and TRBJ2-2): AAGVIQSPRHLIKEKRETATLKCYPIPRHDTVYWYQQGPGQDPQFLISFYEKMQSDKGSIPDRFSAQQFSDYHSELNMSSLELGDSALYFCASSFGSGQNTGELFFGEGSRLTVL.